Below, 24 T cell receptor beta chains from the same sample are listed, as sequenced in a study of blood T cell repertoires in COVID-19. The protocol was immunoSEQ multiplex PCR, while the TCRdb copy is restricted to in-frame clones and leaves out a portion. This table has fewer than 150,000 clones, 86% appearing once. The sequencing input was peripheral blood. The receptors here all came from a woman aged 50 to 60 who had recovered from COVID-19.

This chain joins TRBV5-4 and TRBJ2-1; weak D call: TRBD1 (6 bases). There are 15 residues in the CDR3. Trimming cost V 0 bases and J 0 bases, with 7 bases left between them. Germline V gene lookup returns CDR1 SGHNT and CDR2 YYREEE (reference sequence). CDR3 protein: CASSLEDSSYNEQFF. For the CDR3, the DNA is TGTGCCAGCAGCTTGGAGGACAGCTCCTACAATGAGCAGTTCTTC.

This clone was seen a handful of times. V and J are TRBV5-5 and TRBJ2-5; D perhaps matches TRBD1 (6 bases). V was cut by 4 bases and J by 7 bases, with 20 bases left in between. CDR1 is SGHKS, CDR2 YYEKEE, per germline (reference sequence). The CDR3 consists of 15 residues. Here the CDR3 DNA reads TGTGCCAGCAGCCCCCCCCTACAGGGCCCCTTGACCCAGTACTTC. Its protein is CASSPPLQGPLTQYF.

The chain uses TRBV7-2 and TRBJ1-1; TRBD1 aligns across 8 bases. The CDR3 is made up of 18 amino acids. V shed 3 bases and J 2 bases; nucleotides not matched to a gene: 14. Germline V gives CDR1 SGHTA, CDR2 FQGNSA. The CDR3 DNA sequence: TGTGCCAGCAGCTTCATATATATCCGGGACAGGTACAACACTGAAGCTTTCTTT. Amino acid sequence: CASSFIYIRDRYNTEAFF. The full variable domain, rest sourced from reference TRBV7-2 and TRBJ1-1, is GAGVSQSPSNKVTEKGKDVELRCDPISGHTALYWYRQSLGQGLEFLIYFQGNSAPDKSGLPSDRFSAERTGGSVSTLTIQRTQQEDSAVYLCASSFIYIRDRYNTEAFFGQGTRLTVV.

The rearrangement links TRBV5-1 to TRBJ2-3, with 13 bases lining up with TRBD2. In germline, CDR1 is SGHRS, CDR2 YFSETQ. The ends lost 4 bases at V and 1 base at J; junction bases unmatched: 9. This CDR3 comprises 18 residues. For the CDR3, the DNA is TGCGCCAGCAGCACCGGGACTAGCGGGGCCCTCGGCACAGATACGCAGTATTTT. Translation: CASSTGTSGALGTDTQYF.

This chain links TRBV19 with TRBJ1-1; maybe TRBD1 (6 bases). Trimming pared 3 bases from V and 4 bases from J, leaving 15 bases between. The CDR3 covers 15 residues. The germline CDR1 and CDR2 sequences are LNHDA and SQIVND (reference sequence). The CDR3 region is CASSMPAGASTEAFF. The CDR3 region has the DNA TGTGCCAGTAGTATGCCGGCAGGGGCATCCACTGAAGCTTTCTTT.

The chain carries TRBV19 and TRBJ2-2, with a tentative D call TRBD2 (5 bases). V lost 3 bases and J 4 bases, leaving 15 bases between the germline ends. CDR1 is LNHDA, CDR2 SQIVND, per germline (reference sequence). The CDR3 contains 16 residues. CDR3 nucleotides: TGTGCCAGTAGTATGGGTTGGTGGAGGTCCACCGGGGAGCTGTTTTTT. This gives the protein CASSMGWWRSTGELFF. The full variable domain, in which reference TRBV19 and TRBJ2-2 provide the parts outside the CDR3, is DGGITQSPKYLFRKEGQNVTLSCEQNLNHDAMYWYRQDPGQGLRLIYYSQIVNDFQKGDIAEGYSVSREKKESFPLTVTSAQKNPTAFYLCASSMGWWRSTGELFFGEGSRLTVL.

The chain recombines TRBV7-9 with TRBJ2-1; 14 bases fit TRBD2. CDR3 length: 19 residues. In germline, CDR1 is SEHNR, CDR2 FQNEAQ (reference sequence). After removal of 4 bases from V and 0 bases from J, the junction contained 8 bases not matched to a gene. The CDR3 region is CASSSGLAGVGGSYNEQFF. In DNA, the CDR3 is TGTGCCAGCAGCTCGGGACTAGCGGGGGTTGGAGGCTCCTACAATGAGCAGTTCTTC.

This chain connects TRBV5-1 to TRBJ2-2, with 10 bases that match TRBD2. Germline CDR1 reads SGHRS; CDR2 reads YFSETQ. V shed 3 bases, J shed 1 base, and the junction held 3 bases outside the gene matches. The CDR3 spans 16 residues. The chain's CDR3 is CASSSSSGGNTGELFF. In DNA, the CDR3 is TGCGCCAGCAGCTCCTCTAGCGGGGGGAACACCGGGGAGCTGTTTTTT.

The rearrangement links TRBV18 to TRBJ1-1; D not certain. CDR3 size: 14 residues. V was clipped by 3 bases and J by 3 bases, with 11 bases between them. Germline V lookup: CDR1 KGHSH, CDR2 LQKENI. The CDR3 DNA reads as TGTGCCAGCTCACCGGAGGCGGGGTACACTGAAGCTTTCTTT. Its translation is CASSPEAGYTEAFF.

The chain carries TRBV5-1 and TRBJ2-1, with 8 nucleotides matching TRBD2. J was trimmed by 2 bases and V by 6 bases; bases with no gene match: 4. Germline assignment: CDR1 SGHRS and CDR2 YFSETQ. The CDR3 loop spans 14 amino acids. CDR3 bases: TGCGCCAGCACTCCGCGGGGGGCCTACAATGAGCAGTTCTTC. Translated: CASTPRGAYNEQFF.

This rearrangement joins TRBV3-1 (or the pseudogene TRBV3-2) to TRBJ1-2, with TRBD1 as a possible D gene (6 bases). V was shortened by 4 bases and J by 4 bases, with 16 bases between the two germline ends. CDR3 length equals 15 residues. Germline V gene lookup returns CDR1 LGHDT and CDR2 YNNKEL (reference sequence). Here the CDR3 reads CASSLTFTGSYGYTF. CDR3 DNA sequence: TGTGCCAGCAGCCTAACCTTCACAGGGAGCTATGGCTACACCTTC.

The gene calls are TRBV5-1 and TRBJ1-2; 8 positions agree with TRBD1. The germline V gene has CDR1 SGHRS and CDR2 YFSETQ. This CDR3 is built from 14 residues. V lost 5 bases, J lost 6 bases, and 9 bases stayed unmatched. The CDR3 nucleotides are TGCGCCAGCAGTCACCGAGGGACAGGAAATGGCTACACCTTC. It translates to CASSHRGTGNGYTF.

The V call is TRBV6-6, the J call TRBJ1-1, with D hard to call. The V end was cut by 5 bases, the J end by 1 base, with 20 bases between. The CDR3 sequence is 17 residues long. Germline V gives CDR1 MNHNY, CDR2 SVGAGI (reference sequence). The CDR3 sequence is CASSPSILRAGNTEAFF. CDR3 bases: TGTGCCAGCAGTCCCTCCATTTTGCGTGCGGGGAACACTGAAGCTTTCTTT.

The gene calls are TRBV4-1 and TRBJ2-1, with 8 bases fitting TRBD1. V lost 2 bases to trimming and J lost 1 base; unmatched junction nucleotides: 7. The CDR3 covers 17 residues. Germline CDR1 is MGHRA and CDR2 is YSYEKL. Here the CDR3 reads CASSQLMDRDSYNEQFF. The DNA for the CDR3 is TGCGCCAGCAGCCAACTAATGGACAGGGATTCCTACAATGAGCAGTTCTTC.

The V call is TRBV7-2, the J call TRBJ1-3; 9 bases agree with TRBD1. CDR3 length: 19 residues. The germline gives CDR1 SGHTA, CDR2 FQGNSA. Losses at the gene ends were 5 bases for V and 10 bases for J; bases not matched to a gene: 24. The CDR3 DNA follows: TGTGCCAGCAGCCCCGAAAGAAGTTACCGGGACAGGGTATCTTCGACCATATATTTT. It specifies CASSPERSYRDRVSSTIYF.

The V and J genes are TRBV19 and TRBJ1-1; D call uncertain. CDR3 length: 11 residues. V was trimmed by 5 bases and J by 7 bases, leaving 8 bases between them. CDR1 and CDR2 (germline): LNHDA, SQIVND (reference sequence). For the CDR3, the DNA is TGTGCCAGTAGTCGATACAGTGAAGCTTTCTTT. This translates into CASSRYSEAFF.

The genes are TRBV5-6 and TRBJ2-5; 8 bases agree with TRBD2. This CDR3 comprises 15 residues. The junction had 6 bases not matched to a gene; V was cut back by 0 bases and J by 5 bases. Germline-derived CDR1 and CDR2 are SGHDT and YYEEEE. The CDR3 DNA reads as TGTGCCAGCAGCTTGGTGTCGGGGGGGCCGGAGACCCAGTACTTC. Translated: CASSLVSGGPETQYF.

V usage is TRBV25-1 and J usage is TRBJ2-7, with 11 bases aligning to TRBD1. The germline CDR1 and CDR2 sequences are MGHDK and SYGVNS. There are 14 residues in the CDR3. J gave up 4 bases and V 7 bases, and 6 bases lay outside the gene matches. CDR3: CASTLGTGGYEQYF. The CDR3 nucleotides read TGTGCCAGCACCCTCGGGACAGGGGGATACGAGCAGTACTTC.

The V call is TRBV10-3, the J call TRBJ1-3; D unresolved. V gave up 3 bases and J gave up 0 bases, with 15 bases separating them. Per the germline V gene, CDR1 is ENHRY and CDR2 is SYGVKD. CDR3 length: 17 amino acids. CDR3 residues: CAISERGSPSSGNTIYF. CDR3 nucleotides: TGTGCCATCAGTGAAAGAGGGTCACCGAGCTCTGGAAACACCATATATTTT.

The V gene is TRBV3-1 (or the pseudogene TRBV3-2), the J gene TRBJ2-5; D is perhaps TRBD1 (6 bases). V lost 4 bases, J lost 6 bases, and 15 bases lay in between. The CDR3 loop spans 14 amino acids. Germline CDR1 is LGHDT and CDR2 is YNNKEL (reference sequence). The CDR3 sequence: CASSLVGGRKTQYF. For the CDR3, the DNA is TGTGCCAGCAGCCTCGTAGGGGGAAGAAAGACCCAGTACTTC.

In its sample, this clone is medium-sized. V is TRBV6-5 and J is TRBJ1-1, with TRBD1 matching over 8 bases. The germline CDR1 and CDR2 sequences are MNHEY and SVGAGI. This CDR3 has 14 amino acids. With V trimmed by 6 bases and J by 0 bases, 3 bases remained unmatched. The CDR3 DNA follows: TGTGCCAGCAGCAGACAGGGGATGAACACTGAAGCTTTCTTT. It is translated as CASSRQGMNTEAFF.

CDR3 loop: CASNKENSPLHF. The CDR3 nucleotides read TGTGCCAGCAACAAGGAGAATTCACCCCTCCACTTT. This sequence joins TRBV5-5 and TRBJ1-6; D not certain. The CDR3 loop spans 12 amino acids. Per the germline V gene, CDR1 is SGHKS and CDR2 is YYEKEE (reference sequence). V gave up 6 bases and J gave up 7 bases, with 8 bases separating them.

Only a few counts were recorded for this clone. The rearrangement joins TRBV18 to TRBJ1-6; unclear D gene. The CDR3 sequence is 13 residues long. Trimming left V 2 bases short and J 7 bases short, with 6 bases between. The germline CDR1 and CDR2 sequences are KGHSH and LQKENI. CDR3 amino acids: CASSPEKNSPLHF. The CDR3 DNA follows: TGTGCCAGCTCACCAGAGAAAAATTCACCCCTCCACTTT.

The CDR3 here is CASSPNGQGARTEAFF. CDR3 in DNA: TGTGCCAGCTCACCCAACGGACAGGGGGCGCGTACTGAAGCTTTCTTT. The chain carries TRBV18 and TRBJ1-1; 11 bases match TRBD1. Germline trimming cut 3 bases from V and 5 bases from J; bases unmatched to any gene: 8. Germline V gene sequence: CDR1 KGHSH, CDR2 LQKENI. The CDR3 has 16 amino acids.